What follows is one T cell receptor beta chain and its context. This record comes from a study of blood T cell repertoires in COVID-19. Profiling relied on immunoSEQ multiplex PCR, and the TCRdb table lists in-frame clones only, not all of them. This table has approximately 77,000 clones, about 80% appearing once. J gave up 7 bases and V 4 bases, and 15 bases lay outside the gene matches. The CDR3 has 16 residues. Germline V lookup: CDR1 SQVTM, CDR2 ANQGSEA. The chain links TRBV29-1 to TRBJ2-4, with 8 nucleotides matching TRBD1. The sequence came from a woman in her seventies with acute or convalescent COVID-19. The sequenced sample was peripheral blood. The CDR3 bases are TGCAGCGTTGCCTTGGGGCAGGGGGCCTGGGTGAACATTCAGTACTTC. Translated, it gives CSVALGQGAWVNIQYF.